The TCR beta chain described here comes from a study of regulatory T cells in long-lasting Graves disease. Noted time point: newly diagnosed GD, antithyroid drugs for less than 3 months. Scientists built the TCR library using RNA that was extracted from PBMCs. Combining iRepertoire HTBI primers with Arm-PCR of CDR3 regions, the authors built TCR beta libraries. Each CDR3 protein gets one entry after TCRdb re-called the multiplex PCR reads with MiXCR. The sample includes about 440,000 distinct CDR3 sequences, roughly 15% of them seen just once. Trimming took 5 bases from V and 5 from J; bases not matched to a gene: 10. This CDR3 has 17 amino acids. Whole-study results and caveats: Favoring TRBV28, TRBJ1-2 and TRBJ2-5 was a feature seen in persistent disease.

In this sample, this clonotype turned up many times. Its antigen remains unidentified. Another study also made use of these data, one on T cells in Graves' hyperthyroidism and ophthalmopathy. That source notes: When the TCR CDR3 underwent first-round RT-PCR, the HTBI primer set was used.

The gene calls are TRBV12-3 or TRBV12-4 and TRBJ2-3; 13 bases map to TRBD2. The material was peripheral blood mononuclear cells (PBMCs), obtained at new diagnosis, from a patient treated with antithyroid drugs. This clonotype originated in a woman aged 18-29 years with Graves disease. The CDR3 DNA follows: TGTGCCAGCAGTCCCCGCCCCGGGACTAGCGGGAAAGATACGCAGTATTTT. Translating it yields CASSPRPGTSGKDTQYF.